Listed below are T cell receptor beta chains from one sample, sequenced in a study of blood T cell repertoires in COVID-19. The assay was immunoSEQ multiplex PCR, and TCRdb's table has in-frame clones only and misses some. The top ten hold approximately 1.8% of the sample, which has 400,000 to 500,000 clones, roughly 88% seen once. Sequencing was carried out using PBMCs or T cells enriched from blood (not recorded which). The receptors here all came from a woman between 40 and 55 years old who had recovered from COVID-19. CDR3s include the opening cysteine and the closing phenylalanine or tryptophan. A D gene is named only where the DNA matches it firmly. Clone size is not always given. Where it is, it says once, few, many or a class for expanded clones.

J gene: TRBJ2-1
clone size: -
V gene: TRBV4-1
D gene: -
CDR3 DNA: TGCGCCAGCAGCCAAGTCCCGGACAATGAGCAGTTCTTC
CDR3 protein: CASSQVPDNEQFF

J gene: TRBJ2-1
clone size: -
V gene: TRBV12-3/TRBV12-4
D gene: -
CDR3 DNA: TGTGCCAGCACCACATACAATGAGCAGTTCTTC
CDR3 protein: CASTTYNEQFF

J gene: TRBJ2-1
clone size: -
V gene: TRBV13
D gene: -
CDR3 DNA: TGTGCCAGCAGCCTAGGACAGAGCTCCTACAATGAGCAGTTCTTC
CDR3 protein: CASSLGQSSYNEQFF

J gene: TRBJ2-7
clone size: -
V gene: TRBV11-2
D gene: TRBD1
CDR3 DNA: TGTGCCAGCAGCTTTCGACAGGGACCCTCCTACGAGCAGTACTTC
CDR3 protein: CASSFRQGPSYEQYF

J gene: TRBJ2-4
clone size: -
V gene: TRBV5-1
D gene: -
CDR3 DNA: TGCGCCAGCAGCTTGGGGGGCTTTTTCAAAAACATTCAGTACTTC
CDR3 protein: CASSLGGFFKNIQYF

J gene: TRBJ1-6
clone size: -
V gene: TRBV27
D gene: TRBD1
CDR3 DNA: TGTGCCAGCATGGACAGGGGATATAATTCACCCCTCCACTTT
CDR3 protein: CASMDRGYNSPLHF

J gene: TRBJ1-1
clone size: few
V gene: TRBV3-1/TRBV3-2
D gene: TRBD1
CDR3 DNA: TGTGCCAGCAGCTATCAGGGGGCCCGGAACACTGAAGCTTTCTTT
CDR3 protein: CASSYQGARNTEAFF

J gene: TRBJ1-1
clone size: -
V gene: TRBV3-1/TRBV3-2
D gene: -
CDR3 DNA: TGTGCCAGCAGCCAACCAATTGACAGGTCTGAAGCTTTCTTT
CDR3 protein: CASSQPIDRSEAFF

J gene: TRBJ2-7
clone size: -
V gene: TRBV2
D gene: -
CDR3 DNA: TGTGCCAGCAGTGGTATCTACGAGCAGTACTTC
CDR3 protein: CASSGIYEQYF

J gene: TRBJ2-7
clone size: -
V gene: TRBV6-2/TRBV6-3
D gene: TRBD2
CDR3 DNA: TGTGCCAGCAGTTACAAGCTAGCGGGTTTTGACTCCTACGAGCAGTACTTC
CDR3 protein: CASSYKLAGFDSYEQYF

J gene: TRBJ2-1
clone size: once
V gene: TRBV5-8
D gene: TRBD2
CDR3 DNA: TGTGCCAGCAGCTTGCCGACTAGCGAAAACAATGAGCAGTTCTTC
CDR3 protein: CASSLPTSENNEQFF

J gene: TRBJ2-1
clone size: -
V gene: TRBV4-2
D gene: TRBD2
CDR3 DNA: TGTGCCAGCAGCCAAGATTTTATGCCGGCTAGCGGAAACAATGAGCAGTTCTTC
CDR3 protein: CASSQDFMPASGNNEQFF

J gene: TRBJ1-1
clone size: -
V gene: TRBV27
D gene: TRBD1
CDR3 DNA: TGTGCCAGCAGGGGACAGGAGAACACTGAAGCTTTCTTT
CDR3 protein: CASRGQENTEAFF

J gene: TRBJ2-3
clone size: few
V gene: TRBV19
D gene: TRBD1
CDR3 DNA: TGTGCCAGTAGTACAAAGACAGGGGACGCGCAGTATTTT
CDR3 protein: CASSTKTGDAQYF

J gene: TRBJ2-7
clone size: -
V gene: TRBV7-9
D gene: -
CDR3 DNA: TGTGCCAGCAGCTTTAGGGAAGCGGTACGCGGGCCACGCTCCTACGAGCAGTACTTC
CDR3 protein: CASSFREAVRGPRSYEQYF

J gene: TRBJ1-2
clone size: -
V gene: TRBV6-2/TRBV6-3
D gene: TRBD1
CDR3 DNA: TGTGCCAGCAGTTACTCAAGGATAGGGGACAGGGGCTATGGCTACACCTTC
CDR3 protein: CASSYSRIGDRGYGYTF

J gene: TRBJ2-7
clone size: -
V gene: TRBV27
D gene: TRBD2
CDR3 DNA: TGTGCCAGCAGCCTTACGGGGGGCGAGCAGTACTTC
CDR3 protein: CASSLTGGEQYF

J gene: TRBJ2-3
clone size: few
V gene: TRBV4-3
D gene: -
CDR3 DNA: TGCGCCAGCAGCCAATTTGAAGGGGCAGATACGCAGTATTTT
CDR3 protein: CASSQFEGADTQYF

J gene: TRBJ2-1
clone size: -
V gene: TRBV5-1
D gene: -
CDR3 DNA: TGCGCCAGCAGCTTTAATAGCCCCTCCTACAATGAGCAGTTCTTC
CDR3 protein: CASSFNSPSYNEQFF

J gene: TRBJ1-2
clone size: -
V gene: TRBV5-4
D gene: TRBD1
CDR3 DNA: TGTGCCAGCAGACGGACAGGGGAATATGGCTACACCTTC
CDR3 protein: CASRRTGEYGYTF

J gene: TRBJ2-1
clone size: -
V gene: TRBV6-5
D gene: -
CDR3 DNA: TGTGCCAGCAGTCTCCGTGGCACCTACAATGAGCAGTTCTTC
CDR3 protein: CASSLRGTYNEQFF

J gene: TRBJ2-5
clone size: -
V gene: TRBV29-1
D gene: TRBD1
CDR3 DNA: TGCAGCGTTTTGACAGGGAGATTCCAAGAGACCCAGTACTTC
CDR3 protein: CSVLTGRFQETQYF

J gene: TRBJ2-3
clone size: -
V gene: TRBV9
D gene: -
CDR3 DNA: TGTGCCAGCAGCGTATCAGCGGAGGTGGGAGATACGCAGTATTTT
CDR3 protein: CASSVSAEVGDTQYF

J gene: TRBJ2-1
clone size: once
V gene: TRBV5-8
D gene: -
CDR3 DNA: TGTGCCAGCAGCTTTATTCTGGGTGGGAGCGTTAACGAGCAGTTCTTC
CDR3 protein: CASSFILGGSVNEQFF

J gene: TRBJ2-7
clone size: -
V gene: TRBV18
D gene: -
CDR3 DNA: TGTGCCAGCTCAGCAGGGGCTATGTACGAGCAGTACTTC
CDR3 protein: CASSAGAMYEQYF

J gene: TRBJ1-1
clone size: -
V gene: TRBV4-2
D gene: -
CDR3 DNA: TGTGCCAGCAGCCAACCTACAGGTAGGACTGAAGCTTTCTTT
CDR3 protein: CASSQPTGRTEAFF

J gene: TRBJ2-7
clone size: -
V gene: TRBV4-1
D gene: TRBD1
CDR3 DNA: TGCGCCAGCAGCCACCTATACTCGACAGGGGCTATATACGAGCAGTACTTC
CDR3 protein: CASSHLYSTGAIYEQYF

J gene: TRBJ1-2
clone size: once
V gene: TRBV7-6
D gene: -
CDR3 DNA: TGTGCCAGCAGCGCCATCGCCAGGGAAGATAGTGGCTACACCTTC
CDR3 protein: CASSAIAREDSGYTF

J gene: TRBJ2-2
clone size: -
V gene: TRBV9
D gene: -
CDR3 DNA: TGTGCCAGCAGCGTAGACTATCCCACGAACACCGGGGAGCTGTTTTTT
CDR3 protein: CASSVDYPTNTGELFF